The clone carrying this T cell receptor beta chain was detected a few times. Trimming shortened V by 5 bases and J by 8 bases, and 15 bases separated the two germline ends. The germline V gene has CDR1 MNHEY and CDR2 SVGAGI. The CDR3 runs to 13 residues. This specimen comes from a study of cytomegalovirus exposure and HLA in healthy donors. The study ran its PCR with 60 Vbeta and 13 Jbeta primers. The method was immunoSEQ multiplex PCR; TCRdb's version includes in-frame clones alone and lacks a portion of them. The table has around 150,000 clones, about four fifths seen once; the top ten hold less than 9%.

The clonotype was recovered from a male donor in good health and CMV-seropositive. The source material was PBMCs. The chain links TRBV6-5 to TRBJ1-2; no clear D. CDR3 loop: CASSPRLQAGYTF. Written as DNA, the CDR3 is TGTGCCAGCAGTCCGCGACTCCAAGCGGGCTACACCTTC.